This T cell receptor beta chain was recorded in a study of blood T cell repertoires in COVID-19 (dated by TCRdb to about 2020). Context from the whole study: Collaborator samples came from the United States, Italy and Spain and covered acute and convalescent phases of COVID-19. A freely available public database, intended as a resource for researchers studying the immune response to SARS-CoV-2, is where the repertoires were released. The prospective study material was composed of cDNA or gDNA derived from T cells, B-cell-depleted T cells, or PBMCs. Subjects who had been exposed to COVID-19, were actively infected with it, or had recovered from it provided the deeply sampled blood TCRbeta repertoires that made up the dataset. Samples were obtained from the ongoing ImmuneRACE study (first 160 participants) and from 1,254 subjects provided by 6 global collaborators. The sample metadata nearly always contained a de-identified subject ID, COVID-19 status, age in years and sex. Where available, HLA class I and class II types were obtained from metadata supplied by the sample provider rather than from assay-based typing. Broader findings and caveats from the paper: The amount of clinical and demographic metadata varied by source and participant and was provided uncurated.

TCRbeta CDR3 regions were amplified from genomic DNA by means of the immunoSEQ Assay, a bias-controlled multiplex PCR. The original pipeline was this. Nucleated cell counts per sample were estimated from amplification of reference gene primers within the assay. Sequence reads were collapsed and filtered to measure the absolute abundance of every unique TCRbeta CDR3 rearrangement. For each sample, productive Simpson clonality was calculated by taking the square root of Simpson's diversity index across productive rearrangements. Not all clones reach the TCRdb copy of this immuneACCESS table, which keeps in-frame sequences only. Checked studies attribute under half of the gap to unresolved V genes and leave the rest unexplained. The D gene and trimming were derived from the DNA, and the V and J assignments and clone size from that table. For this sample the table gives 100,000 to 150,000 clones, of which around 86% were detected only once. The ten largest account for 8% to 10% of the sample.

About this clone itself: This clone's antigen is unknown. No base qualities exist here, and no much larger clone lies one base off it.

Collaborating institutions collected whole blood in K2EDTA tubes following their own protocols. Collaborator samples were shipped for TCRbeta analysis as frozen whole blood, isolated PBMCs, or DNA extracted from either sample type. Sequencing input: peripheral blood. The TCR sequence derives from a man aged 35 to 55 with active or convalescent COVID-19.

The nucleotide sequence reads TGTGCCAGCGCCCGCCGGGGGGGCTTCGGGGAGCTGTTTTTT. It translates to CASARRGGFGELFF. The rearranged segments are TRBV27 and TRBJ2-2, and 8 bases in between align with TRBD2. The junction shows trimming of 8 bases on V and 7 bases on J, and the gene matches do not reach 9 bases of it. From the cysteine up to the phenylalanine, the CDR3 has a length of 14 residues. Only CDR3 DNA is held: 42 bases, read in frame from base 1. In the germline V gene (reference sequence), CDR1 corresponds to MNHEY and CDR2 to SMNVEV.